This T cell receptor (beta chain) was documented in a study of a mutant IDH1 vaccine in newly diagnosed glioma. Overall study context: Patients, over weeks 1, 3, 5, 7, 11, 15, 19 and 23, received a total of eight vaccinations.

Sample time point: week 5, during vaccination. Mutant IDH1 20-mer peptide, at 300 ug, made up each vaccine dose, with topical imiquimod. Concerning this clone: Its cognate antigen is unknown.

This table comes from immunoSEQ multiplex PCR, and its TCRdb copy is limited to in-frame clones, with some not included. The data hold around 50,000 clones, with 70% to 90% observed a single time. The sample consisted of PBMCs, taken from a glioma patient whose treatment included an IDH1 peptide vaccine. The sequence was obtained from a woman aged 40 to 49 with glioma.

CDR3: CSAKTGPTNTGELFF. The CDR3, as DNA: TGCAGCGCAAAAACCGGGCCCACGAACACCGGGGAGCTGTTTTTT. The chain has TRBV29-1 and TRBJ2-2, with D uncertain. The V end lost 7 bases, the J end lost 0 bases, and 15 bases lay between the germline ends. CDR3 length: 15 amino acids. Per the germline V gene, CDR1 is SQVTM and CDR2 is ANQGSEA.